The entry below gives a single T cell receptor (beta chain) sequence along with its context. These data belong to a study of shared clonotypes between healthy human individuals. CDR1 LNHNV and CDR2 YYDKDF come from the germline V gene (reference sequence). The length of the CDR3 is 14 residues. With V trimmed by 10 bases and J by 5 bases, 7 bases remained unmatched. The assay was run at deep level. Some clones are missing from TCRdb's copy, which holds only in-frame ones; the method was immunoSEQ multiplex PCR. The sample consists of hundreds of thousands of clones, under 80% of them appearing once. The sequenced sample consisted of memory CD4+ T cells sorted from blood. Subset: CD45RA-negative fraction. This sequence was found in a woman in her twenties or thirties in good health. J is TRBJ2-3 and V is TRBV15; 12 bases match TRBD2. The CDR3 here is CAISPGLAGDTQYF. In nucleotides, the CDR3 is TGTGCCATCTCACCGGGACTAGCGGGAGATACGCAGTATTTT.